In this sample, the clone carrying this T cell receptor (beta chain) turned up many times. The target antigen is unknown. This library used around 0.4 ug RNA and molecular barcoded adaptors spanning alpha/delta and beta/gamma chains. TCRdb reprocessed the reads via MiXCR and lists one record per CDR3 protein. This table has roughly 60,000 distinct CDR3 sequences, less than 25% appearing once. Germline CDR1 and CDR2: SGDLS and YYNGEE. The CDR3 consists of 15 residues. V shed 2 bases, J shed 3 bases, and the junction held 1 base outside the gene matches. This sample is part of a study of read filtering for tumor transcriptome and immune sequencing. Study-level points and caveats: RNA-seq captured clonotypes less deeply and reliably than IR-seq.

The chain has TRBV9 and TRBJ2-1; 11 bases map to TRBD2. The sequenced sample was a population of CD138-negative cells sorted from bone marrow. The clonotype was recovered from a donor over 35 with multiple myeloma. Here the CDR3 reads CASSVTSGGYNEQFF. The DNA of the CDR3 is TGTGCCAGCAGCGTTACTAGCGGGGGCTACAATGAGCAGTTCTTC.